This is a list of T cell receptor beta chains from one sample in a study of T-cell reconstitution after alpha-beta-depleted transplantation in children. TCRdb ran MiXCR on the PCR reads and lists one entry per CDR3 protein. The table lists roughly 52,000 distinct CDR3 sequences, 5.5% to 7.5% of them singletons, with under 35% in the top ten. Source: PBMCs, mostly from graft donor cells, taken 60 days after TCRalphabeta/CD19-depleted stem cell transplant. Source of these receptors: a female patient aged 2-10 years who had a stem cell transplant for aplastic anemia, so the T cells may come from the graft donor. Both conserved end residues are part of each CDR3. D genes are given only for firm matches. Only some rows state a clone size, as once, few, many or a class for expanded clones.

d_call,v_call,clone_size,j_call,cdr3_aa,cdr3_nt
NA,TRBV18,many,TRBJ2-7,CASSPGRVSYEQYF,TGTGCCAGCTCACCAGGACGGGTCTCCTACGAGCAGTACTTC
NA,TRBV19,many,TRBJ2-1,CASSIQWTGEQFF,TGTGCCAGTAGTATACAGTGGACCGGTGAGCAGTTCTTC
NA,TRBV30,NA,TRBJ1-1,CAWRTVNTEAFF,TGTGCCTGGAGGACAGTGAACACTGAAGCTTTCTTT
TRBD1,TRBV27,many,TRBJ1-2,CASGAWTGLPEGYTF,TGTGCCAGCGGGGCCTGGACAGGCCTACCGGAGGGCTACACCTTC
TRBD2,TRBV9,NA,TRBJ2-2,CASSPTPSGGRAGELFF,TGTGCCAGCAGCCCGACCCCCAGCGGGGGGCGCGCCGGGGAGCTGTTTTTT
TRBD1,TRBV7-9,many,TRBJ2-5,CASSLARTGGLSQETQYF,TGTGCCAGCAGCTTAGCCCGGACAGGGGGCCTAAGCCAAGAGACCCAGTACTTC
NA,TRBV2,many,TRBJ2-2,CASSDQPTGELFF,TGTGCCAGCAGTGACCAGCCCACCGGGGAGCTGTTTTTT
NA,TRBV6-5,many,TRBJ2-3,CASSPQQVGTDTQYF,TGTGCCAGCAGCCCCCAGCAGGTGGGCACAGATACGCAGTATTTT
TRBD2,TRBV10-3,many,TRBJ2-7,CAAAAGLGYEQYF,TGTGCCGCAGCGGCCGGACTAGGATACGAGCAGTACTTC
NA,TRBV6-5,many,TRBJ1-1,CASSSEGEAFF,TGTGCCAGCAGCTCGGAGGGTGAAGCTTTCTTT
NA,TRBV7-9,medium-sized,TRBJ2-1,CASSPETRKIFGNEQFF,TGTGCCAGCAGCCCAGAGACTCGTAAGATTTTCGGCAATGAGCAGTTCTTC
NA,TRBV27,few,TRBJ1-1,CASILQLGGGTEAFF,TGTGCCAGCATCCTCCAGTTGGGGGGGGGCACTGAAGCTTTCTTT
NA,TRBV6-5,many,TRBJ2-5,CASSPPAQETQYF,TGTGCCAGCAGTCCCCCAGCACAAGAGACCCAGTACTTC